The T cell receptor beta chain under discussion was sequenced for a study of response to subunit inactivated influenza vaccine. Overall study findings and caveats: It was suggested by the authors that few new T cells are recruited by each seasonal influenza vaccination.

This clonotype turned up a few times. Its antigen is unidentified. The CDR3 runs to 12 residues. Trimming cost V 3 bases and J 7 bases; bases outside gene matches: 2. From germline, CDR1 is MGHDK and CDR2 SYGVNS. Each CDR3 protein gets one entry after TCRdb re-called the RT-PCR reads with MiXCR. Among hundreds of thousands of distinct CDR3 sequences listed, about 15% were seen once. Sequencing was performed on PBMCs from blood, taken less than 15 days before vaccination. The sequence derives from a man between 50 and 59 years old who received an inactivated influenza vaccine. The chain employs TRBV25-1 and TRBJ1-2, with TRBD1 identical over 7 bases. Here the CDR3 reads CASSDNRGGYTF. CDR3 bases: TGTGCCAGCAGTGATAACAGGGGTGGCTACACCTTC.